A single TCR beta chain is shown here with its context. The record originates from a study of T-cell memory formation after mild COVID-19. TCRdb re-analysed the 5' RACE reads in MiXCR, keeping a single row per CDR3 protein. Here the sample spans around 250,000 distinct CDR3 sequences, approximately 9% being singletons. The CDR3 is 12 amino acids. The germline V gene has CDR1 LNHDA and CDR2 SQIVND (reference sequence). The V and J ends lost 8 bases and 4 bases respectively, with 8 bases between them. V is TRBV19 and J is TRBJ2-2; no reliable D call. Sequencing was done on a sample of PBMCs or a T cell subset sorted from them (not recorded which). The source of this sequence is a man aged 18 to 30 who had mild COVID-19 (a few samples of this study predate the infection). Cell type and time point are not known. CDR3 coding DNA: TGTGCCAGTTTACGAGGCACCGGGGAGCTGTTTTTT. This translates into CASLRGTGELFF.